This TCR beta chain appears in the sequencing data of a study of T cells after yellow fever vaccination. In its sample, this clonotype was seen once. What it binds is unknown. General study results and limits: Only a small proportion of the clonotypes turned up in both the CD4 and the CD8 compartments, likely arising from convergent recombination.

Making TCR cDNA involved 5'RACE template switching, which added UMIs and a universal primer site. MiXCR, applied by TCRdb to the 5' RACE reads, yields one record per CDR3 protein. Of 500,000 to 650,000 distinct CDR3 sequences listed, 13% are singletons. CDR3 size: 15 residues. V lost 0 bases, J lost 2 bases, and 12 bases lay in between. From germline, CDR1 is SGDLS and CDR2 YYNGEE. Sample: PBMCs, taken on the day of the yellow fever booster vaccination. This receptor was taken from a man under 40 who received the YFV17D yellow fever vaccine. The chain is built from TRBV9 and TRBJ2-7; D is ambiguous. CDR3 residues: CASSVEATVAYEQYF. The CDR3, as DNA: TGTGCCAGCAGCGTAGAAGCCACAGTGGCCTACGAGCAGTACTTC.